These T cell receptor beta chains were read from a single sample in a study of OX40 agonist ivuxolimab in advanced cancers. Here immunoSEQ multiplex PCR was the method, and the copy in TCRdb shows in-frame clones only, minus some. This sample yields around 67,000 clones, of which around 84% are seen a single time; around 2.3% belongs to the top ten. The source material was CD4+ or CD8+ T cells sorted from blood, sampled in a trial of the OX40 agonist ivuxolimab. The origin of the receptors is an adult with an advanced solid tumor such as melanoma, head and neck, liver or kidney cancer. Each CDR3 is given with its conserved first and last residue. The order of the fields is clone size, D gene, J gene, V gene, CDR3 protein, CDR3 DNA. D genes are given only for firm matches. Clone sizes are given selectively: once, few, many, or a class where the clone is expanded.

clone_size: few; d_call: TRBD1; j_call: TRBJ1-3; v_call: TRBV27; cdr3_aa: CASSSSGQGSGNTIYF; cdr3_nt: TGTGCCAGCAGTTCATCGGGACAGGGCTCTGGAAACACCATATATTTT
clone_size: NA; d_call: NA; j_call: TRBJ2-7; v_call: TRBV7-2; cdr3_aa: CASSLVGADTYEQYF; cdr3_nt: TGTGCCAGCAGCTTAGTGGGGGCCGATACCTACGAGCAGTACTTC
clone_size: NA; d_call: TRBD1; j_call: TRBJ1-2; v_call: TRBV5-1; cdr3_aa: CASSSGTAFGYGYTF; cdr3_nt: TGCGCCAGCAGCTCCGGGACAGCCTTCGGATATGGCTACACCTTC
clone_size: NA; d_call: NA; j_call: TRBJ1-2; v_call: TRBV7-9; cdr3_aa: CASSLSGRYGYTF; cdr3_nt: TGTGCCAGCAGCTTATCAGGGCGCTATGGCTACACCTTC
clone_size: NA; d_call: TRBD2; j_call: TRBJ2-1; v_call: TRBV27; cdr3_aa: CASYPRLRLAGGNNEQFF; cdr3_nt: TGTGCCAGCTATCCTAGGCTTAGACTAGCGGGAGGGAACAATGAGCAGTTCTTC
clone_size: few; d_call: NA; j_call: TRBJ2-1; v_call: TRBV6-1; cdr3_aa: CASWGRSYNEQFF; cdr3_nt: TGTGCCAGCTGGGGTAGATCCTACAATGAGCAGTTCTTC
clone_size: NA; d_call: TRBD1; j_call: TRBJ1-6; v_call: TRBV13; cdr3_aa: CASSRRGEHNSPLHF; cdr3_nt: TGTGCCAGCAGCCGCAGGGGGGAACATAATTCACCCCTCCACTTT
clone_size: NA; d_call: TRBD1; j_call: TRBJ1-2; v_call: TRBV15; cdr3_aa: CATSMGQGNYGYTF; cdr3_nt: TGTGCCACCAGCATGGGACAGGGGAACTATGGCTACACCTTC
clone_size: NA; d_call: NA; j_call: TRBJ2-1; v_call: TRBV13; cdr3_aa: CASSLGDSLFNEQFF; cdr3_nt: TGTGCCAGCAGCTTAGGGGACAGCCTCTTCAATGAGCAGTTCTTC
clone_size: NA; d_call: NA; j_call: TRBJ2-5; v_call: TRBV6-1; cdr3_aa: CASSPMGAQTQYF; cdr3_nt: TGTGCCAGCAGTCCAATGGGGGCACAGACCCAGTACTTC
clone_size: NA; d_call: NA; j_call: TRBJ2-1; v_call: TRBV6-1; cdr3_aa: CASSEGGGQFF; cdr3_nt: TGTGCCAGCAGTGAAGGTGGGGGCCAGTTCTTC
clone_size: NA; d_call: NA; j_call: TRBJ2-5; v_call: TRBV6-6; cdr3_aa: CASSSQLDQETQYF; cdr3_nt: TGTGCCAGCAGCTCCCAGTTGGACCAAGAGACCCAGTACTTC
clone_size: NA; d_call: NA; j_call: TRBJ1-6; v_call: TRBV5-8; cdr3_aa: CASSWTSLFSYNSPLHF; cdr3_nt: TGTGCCAGCAGCTGGACTAGTCTATTCTCCTATAATTCACCCCTCCACTTT
clone_size: NA; d_call: TRBD2; j_call: TRBJ2-1; v_call: TRBV2; cdr3_aa: CASSGGLAESYNEQFF; cdr3_nt: TGTGCCAGCAGTGGGGGACTAGCCGAATCCTACAATGAGCAGTTCTTC
clone_size: NA; d_call: NA; j_call: TRBJ1-5; v_call: TRBV6-1; cdr3_aa: CASSRNTQPQHF; cdr3_nt: TGTGCCAGCAGCCGTAATACCCAGCCCCAGCATTTT
clone_size: once; d_call: TRBD2; j_call: TRBJ2-7; v_call: TRBV11-2; cdr3_aa: CASSLSGGGPSEQYF; cdr3_nt: TGTGCCAGCAGCCTTAGCGGGGGCGGACCCTCCGAGCAGTACTTC
clone_size: NA; d_call: NA; j_call: TRBJ2-5; v_call: TRBV30; cdr3_aa: CAWQPGIQETQYF; cdr3_nt: TGTGCCTGGCAACCGGGAATACAAGAGACCCAGTACTTC
clone_size: NA; d_call: NA; j_call: TRBJ2-7; v_call: TRBV7-9; cdr3_aa: CASSFNQGSYEQYF; cdr3_nt: TGTGCCAGCAGCTTTAATCAGGGTTCCTACGAGCAGTACTTC
clone_size: NA; d_call: NA; j_call: TRBJ2-7; v_call: TRBV5-6; cdr3_aa: CASSFGGRYEQYF; cdr3_nt: TGTGCCAGCAGCTTCGGGGGGCGATACGAGCAGTACTTC
clone_size: NA; d_call: NA; j_call: TRBJ1-1; v_call: TRBV7-9; cdr3_aa: CASTDRSNTEAFF; cdr3_nt: TGTGCCAGTACCGACAGATCGAACACTGAAGCTTTCTTT
clone_size: NA; d_call: NA; j_call: TRBJ1-5; v_call: TRBV4-3; cdr3_aa: CASSQEFNQPQHF; cdr3_nt: TGCGCCAGCAGCCAAGAGTTTAATCAGCCCCAGCATTTT
clone_size: NA; d_call: NA; j_call: TRBJ2-1; v_call: TRBV5-5; cdr3_aa: CASSLRSGGLTYNEQFF; cdr3_nt: TGTGCCAGCAGCTTGAGGAGTGGCGGGTTAACCTACAATGAGCAGTTCTTC
clone_size: NA; d_call: NA; j_call: TRBJ2-5; v_call: TRBV4-2; cdr3_aa: CASSQAGVQETQYF; cdr3_nt: TGTGCCAGCAGCCAAGCGGGTGTTCAAGAGACCCAGTACTTC
clone_size: NA; d_call: NA; j_call: TRBJ1-3; v_call: TRBV28; cdr3_aa: CASTLAGIGTGNTIYF; cdr3_nt: TGTGCCAGCACCCTCGCGGGGATCGGCACTGGAAACACCATATATTTT
clone_size: NA; d_call: NA; j_call: TRBJ1-5; v_call: TRBV2; cdr3_aa: CASTGTIGQPQHF; cdr3_nt: TGTGCCAGCACCGGGACGATCGGCCAGCCCCAGCATTTT
clone_size: NA; d_call: TRBD2; j_call: TRBJ2-1; v_call: TRBV5-1; cdr3_aa: CASSLVTSGFYNEQFF; cdr3_nt: TGCGCCAGCAGCTTGGTGACTAGCGGATTCTACAATGAGCAGTTCTTC
clone_size: NA; d_call: TRBD2; j_call: TRBJ2-1; v_call: TRBV7-2; cdr3_aa: CASSPWTSGDNEQFF; cdr3_nt: TGTGCCAGCAGCCCCTGGACTAGCGGGGACAATGAGCAGTTCTTC
clone_size: NA; d_call: NA; j_call: TRBJ2-3; v_call: TRBV9; cdr3_aa: CASSVDRTGADTQYF; cdr3_nt: TGTGCCAGCAGCGTAGACCGAACGGGGGCAGATACGCAGTATTTT
clone_size: NA; d_call: NA; j_call: TRBJ2-5; v_call: TRBV27; cdr3_aa: CASSSPKVQETQYF; cdr3_nt: TGTGCCAGCAGTTCCCCCAAAGTCCAGGAGACCCAGTACTTC
clone_size: NA; d_call: NA; j_call: TRBJ2-2; v_call: TRBV7-3; cdr3_aa: CASSLVGSSTRELFF; cdr3_nt: TGTGCCAGCAGCTTAGTCGGGAGTAGCACCAGGGAGCTGTTTTTT
clone_size: once; d_call: NA; j_call: TRBJ2-7; v_call: TRBV18; cdr3_aa: CASSPWDSAYEQYF; cdr3_nt: TGTGCCAGCTCACCTTGGGATTCAGCCTACGAGCAGTACTTC